This T cell receptor beta chain was sequenced for a study of blood T cell repertoires in COVID-19. The CDR3 has 16 residues. V was clipped by 4 bases and J by 1 base; unmatched bases: 6. Germline V gene data show CDR1 as ENHRY and CDR2 as SYGVKD. Produced via immunoSEQ multiplex PCR; TCRdb's table is partial and in-frame only. This table holds approximately 75,000 clones, roughly 80% found once. The sample holds one count of this clone. The sample comprised peripheral blood. The sequence derives from a woman older than 75 with acute or convalescent COVID-19. The chain joins TRBV10-3 to TRBJ1-5; 8 bases fit TRBD1. The CDR3 DNA reads TGTGCCATCAGTGGAGGGACAGGAGGAAGCAATCAGCCCCAGCATTTT. Translation gives CAISGGTGGSNQPQHF.